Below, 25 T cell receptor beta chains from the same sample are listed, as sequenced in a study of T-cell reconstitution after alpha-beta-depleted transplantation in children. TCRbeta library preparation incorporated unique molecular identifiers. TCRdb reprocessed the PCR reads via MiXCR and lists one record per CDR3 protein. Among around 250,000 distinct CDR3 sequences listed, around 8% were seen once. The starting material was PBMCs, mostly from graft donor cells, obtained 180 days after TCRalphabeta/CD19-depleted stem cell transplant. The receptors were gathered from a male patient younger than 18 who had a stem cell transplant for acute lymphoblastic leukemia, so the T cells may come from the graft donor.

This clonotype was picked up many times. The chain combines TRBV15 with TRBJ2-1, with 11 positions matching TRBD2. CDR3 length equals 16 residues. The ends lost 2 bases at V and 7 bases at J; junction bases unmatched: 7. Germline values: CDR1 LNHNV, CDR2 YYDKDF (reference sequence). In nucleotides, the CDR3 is TGTGCCACCAGCAGAAAAACTAGCGGGAGCTTTAATGAGCAGTTCTTC. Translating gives CATSRKTSGSFNEQFF.

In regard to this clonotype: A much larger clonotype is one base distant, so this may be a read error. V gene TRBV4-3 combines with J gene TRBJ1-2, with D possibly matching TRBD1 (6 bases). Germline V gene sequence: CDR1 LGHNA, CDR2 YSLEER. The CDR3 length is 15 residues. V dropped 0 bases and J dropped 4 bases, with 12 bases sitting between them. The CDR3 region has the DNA TGCGCCAGCAGCCAAGATCGGGACACGGCCTATGGCTACACCTTC. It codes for CASSQDRDTAYGYTF.

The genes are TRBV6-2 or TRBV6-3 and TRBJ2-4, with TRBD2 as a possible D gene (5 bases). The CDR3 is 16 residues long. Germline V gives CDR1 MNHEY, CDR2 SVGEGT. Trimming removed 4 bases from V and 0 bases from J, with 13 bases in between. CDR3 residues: CASSLRTSLAKNIQYF. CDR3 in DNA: TGTGCCAGCAGTTTACGGACTTCCTTAGCCAAAAACATTCAGTACTTC.

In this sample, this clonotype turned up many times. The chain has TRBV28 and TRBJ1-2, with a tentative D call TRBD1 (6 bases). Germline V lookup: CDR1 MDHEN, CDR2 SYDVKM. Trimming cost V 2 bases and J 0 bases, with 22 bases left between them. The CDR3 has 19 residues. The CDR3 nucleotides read TGTGCCAGCAGTTTACTGGCCCCCATAAACAGGGTCCCTAACTATGGCTACACCTTC. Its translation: CASSLLAPINRVPNYGYTF.

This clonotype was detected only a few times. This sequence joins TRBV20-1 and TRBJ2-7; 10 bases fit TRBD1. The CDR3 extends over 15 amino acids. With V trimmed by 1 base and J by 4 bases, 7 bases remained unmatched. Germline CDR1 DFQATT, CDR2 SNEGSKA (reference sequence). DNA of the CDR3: TGCAGTGCTAGAGTAACAGGACAGGGGGGTTACGAGCAGTACTTC. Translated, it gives CSARVTGQGGYEQYF.

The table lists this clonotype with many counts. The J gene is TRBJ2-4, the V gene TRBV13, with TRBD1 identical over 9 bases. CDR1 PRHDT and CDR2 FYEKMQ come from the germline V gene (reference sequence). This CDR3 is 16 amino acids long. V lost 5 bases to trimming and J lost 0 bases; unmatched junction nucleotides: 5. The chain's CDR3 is CASSPQGATAKNIQYF. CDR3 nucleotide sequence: TGTGCCAGCAGCCCACAGGGGGCTACAGCCAAAAACATTCAGTACTTC.

This CDR3 is CASYSGMAYEQYF. CDR3 nucleotides: TGTGCCAGCTATAGCGGGATGGCCTACGAGCAGTACTTC. The chain carries TRBV10-3 and TRBJ2-7; TRBD2 aligns across 8 bases. The V segment lost 10 bases and the J segment 2 bases; nucleotides outside the gene matches: 7. CDR3 length equals 13 residues. Germline V gene lookup returns CDR1 ENHRY and CDR2 SYGVKD.

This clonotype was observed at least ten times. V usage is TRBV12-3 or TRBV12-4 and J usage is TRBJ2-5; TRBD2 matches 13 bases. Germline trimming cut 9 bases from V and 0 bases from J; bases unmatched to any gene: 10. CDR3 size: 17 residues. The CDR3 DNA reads TGTGCCAGTTCATCGACTAGCGGGGGGTACTACCAAGAGACCCAGTACTTC. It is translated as CASSSTSGGYYQETQYF.

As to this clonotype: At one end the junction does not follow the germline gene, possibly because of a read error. CDR3 DNA: TGTGCCAGCTGCTTTTCAGGGCGCAATCAGCCCCAGCATTTT. This sequence encodes CASCFSGRNQPQHF. This rearrangement joins TRBV11-2 to TRBJ1-5; weak D call: TRBD1 (5 bases). CDR3 size: 14 residues. Germline loops: CDR1 SGHAT, CDR2 FQNNGV.

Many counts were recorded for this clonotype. CDR3 residues: CASSLWPGLITPDTQYF. The CDR3, as DNA: TGTGCCAGCAGTTTATGGCCCGGCCTCATAACACCAGATACGCAGTATTTT. The chain couples TRBV28 to TRBJ2-3; no clear D. In germline, CDR1 is MDHEN, CDR2 SYDVKM. The germline V and J ends were trimmed by 0 bases and 4 bases, with 17 bases remaining between them. The CDR3 spans 17 residues.

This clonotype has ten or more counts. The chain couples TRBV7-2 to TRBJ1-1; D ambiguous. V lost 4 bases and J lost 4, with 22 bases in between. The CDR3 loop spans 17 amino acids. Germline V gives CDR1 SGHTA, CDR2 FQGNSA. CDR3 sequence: CASSSYDEGRSRTEAFF. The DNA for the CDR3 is TGTGCCAGCAGCTCTTACGACGAGGGAAGGTCCCGCACTGAAGCTTTCTTT.

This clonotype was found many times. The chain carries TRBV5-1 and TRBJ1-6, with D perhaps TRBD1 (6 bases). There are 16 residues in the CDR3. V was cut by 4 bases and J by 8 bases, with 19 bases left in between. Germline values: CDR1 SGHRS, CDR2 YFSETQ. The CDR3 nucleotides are TGCGCCAGCAGCCAACAGGGAGTAGGAGCGGATTCACCCCTCCACTTT. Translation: CASSQQGVGADSPLHF. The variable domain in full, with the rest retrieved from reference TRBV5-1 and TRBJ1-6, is KAGVTQTPRYLIKTRGQQVTLSCSPISGHRSVSWYQQTPGQGLQFLFEYFSETQRNKGNFPGRFSGRQFSNSRSEMNVSTLELGDSALYLCASSQQGVGADSPLHFGNGTRLTVT.

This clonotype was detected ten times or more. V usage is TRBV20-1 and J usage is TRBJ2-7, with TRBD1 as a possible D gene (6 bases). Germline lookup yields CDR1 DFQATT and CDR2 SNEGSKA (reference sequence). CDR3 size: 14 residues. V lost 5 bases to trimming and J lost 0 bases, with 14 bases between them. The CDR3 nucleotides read TGCAGTGCTCCACCAGGACAGAGCTCCTACGAGCAGTACTTC. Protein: CSAPPGQSSYEQYF.

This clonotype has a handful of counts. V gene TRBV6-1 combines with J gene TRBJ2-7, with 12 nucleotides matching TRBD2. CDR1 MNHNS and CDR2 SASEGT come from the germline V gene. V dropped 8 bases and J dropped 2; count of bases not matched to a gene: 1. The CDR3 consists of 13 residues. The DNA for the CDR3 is TGTGCCAGCCGGACTAGCGGGACCTACGAGCAGTACTTC. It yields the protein CASRTSGTYEQYF.

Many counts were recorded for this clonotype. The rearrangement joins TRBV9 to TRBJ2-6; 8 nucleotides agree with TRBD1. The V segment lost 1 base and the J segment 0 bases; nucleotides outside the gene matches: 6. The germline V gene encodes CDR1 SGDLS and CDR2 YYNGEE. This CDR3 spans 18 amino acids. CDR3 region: CASSVQGALSSGANVLTF. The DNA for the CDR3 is TGTGCCAGCAGCGTACAGGGGGCTCTGAGCTCTGGGGCCAACGTCCTGACTTTC.

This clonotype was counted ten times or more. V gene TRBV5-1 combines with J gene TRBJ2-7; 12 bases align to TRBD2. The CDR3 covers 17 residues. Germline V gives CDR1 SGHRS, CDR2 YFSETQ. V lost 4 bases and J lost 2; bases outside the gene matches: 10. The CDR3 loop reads CASSRWTSGIQTYEQYF. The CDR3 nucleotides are TGCGCCAGCAGCAGATGGACTAGCGGGATTCAAACCTACGAGCAGTACTTC.

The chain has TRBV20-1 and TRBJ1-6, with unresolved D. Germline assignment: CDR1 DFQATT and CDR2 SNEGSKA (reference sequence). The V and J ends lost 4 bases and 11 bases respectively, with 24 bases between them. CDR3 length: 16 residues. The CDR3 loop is CSATRPSPGIAPPLHF. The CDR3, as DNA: TGCAGTGCTACCCGTCCCTCACCGGGGATCGCTCCACCCCTCCACTTT.

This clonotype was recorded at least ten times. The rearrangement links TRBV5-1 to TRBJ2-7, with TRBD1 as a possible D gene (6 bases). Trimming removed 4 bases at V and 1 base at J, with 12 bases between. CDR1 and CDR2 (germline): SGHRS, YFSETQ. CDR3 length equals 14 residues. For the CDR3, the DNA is TGCGCCAGCAGCCCCGGGACACCATCCTACGAGCAGTACTTC. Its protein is CASSPGTPSYEQYF.

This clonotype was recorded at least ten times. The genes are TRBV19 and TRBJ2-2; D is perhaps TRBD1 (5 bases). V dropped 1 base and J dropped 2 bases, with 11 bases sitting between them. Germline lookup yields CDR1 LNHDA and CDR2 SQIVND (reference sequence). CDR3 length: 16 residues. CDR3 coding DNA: TGTGCCAGTAGTATAGTCCGGACACTTAACACCGGGGAGCTGTTTTTT. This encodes CASSIVRTLNTGELFF.

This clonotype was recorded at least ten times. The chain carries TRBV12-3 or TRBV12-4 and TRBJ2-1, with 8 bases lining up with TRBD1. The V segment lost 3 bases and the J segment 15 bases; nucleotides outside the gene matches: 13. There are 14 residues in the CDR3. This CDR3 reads CASSLGQGALTTFF. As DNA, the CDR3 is TGTGCCAGCAGTTTGGGGCAGGGGGCCCTCACGACGTTCTTC.

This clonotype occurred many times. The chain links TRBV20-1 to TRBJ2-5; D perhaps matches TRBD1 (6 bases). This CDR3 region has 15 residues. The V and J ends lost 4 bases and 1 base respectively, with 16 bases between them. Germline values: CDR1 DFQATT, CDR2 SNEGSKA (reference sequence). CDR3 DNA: TGCAGTGCTACCCGAGGGGGAACAGCCCAAGAGACCCAGTACTTC. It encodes CSATRGGTAQETQYF.

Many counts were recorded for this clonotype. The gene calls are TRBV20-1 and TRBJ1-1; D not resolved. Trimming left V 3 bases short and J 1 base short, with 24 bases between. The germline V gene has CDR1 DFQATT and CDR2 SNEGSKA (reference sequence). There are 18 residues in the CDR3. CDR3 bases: TGCAGTGCTAGGGAGTGGGAGCTTTGGGCTCGAGGGAACACTGAAGCTTTCTTT. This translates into CSAREWELWARGNTEAFF.

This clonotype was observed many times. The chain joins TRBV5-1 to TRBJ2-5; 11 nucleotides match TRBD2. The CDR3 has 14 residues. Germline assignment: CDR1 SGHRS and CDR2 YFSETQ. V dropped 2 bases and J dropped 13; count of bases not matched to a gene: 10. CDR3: CASSLGLAGIGVYF. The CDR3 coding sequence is TGCGCCAGCAGCTTAGGACTAGCGGGCATTGGAGTGTACTTC.

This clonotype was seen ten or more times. The CDR3 protein is CASSGLGGGGPRYNEQFF. In nucleotides, the CDR3 is TGTGCCAGCAGCGGCCTCGGAGGCGGGGGGCCCCGGTACAATGAGCAGTTCTTC. The chain carries TRBV7-8 and TRBJ2-1; 8 bases agree with TRBD2. This CDR3 contains 18 residues. Per germline, CDR1 SGHVS and CDR2 FQNEAQ. The V and J ends lost 5 bases and 4 bases, in that order; junction bases with no gene match: 16.

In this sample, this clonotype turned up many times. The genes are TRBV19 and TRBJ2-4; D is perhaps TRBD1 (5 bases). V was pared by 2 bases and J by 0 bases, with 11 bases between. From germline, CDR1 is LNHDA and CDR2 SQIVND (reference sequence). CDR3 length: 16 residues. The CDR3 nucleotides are TGTGCCAGTAGTATACCAGGGCCAGGAGCCAAAAACATTCAGTACTTC. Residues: CASSIPGPGAKNIQYF.